A selection of T cell receptor beta chains follows, all from one sample in a study of blood T cell repertoires in COVID-19. TCRdb's copy holds only in-frame clones and misses some; the assay was immunoSEQ multiplex PCR. The table includes about 120,000 clones, over 80% detected once. The source material was peripheral blood. The receptors come from a woman in her sixties or seventies with acute or convalescent COVID-19. Each CDR3 is given with its conserved first and last residue. A D gene is named only where the DNA matches it firmly.

TRBJ1-1,NA,TRBV28,CASSPQGRMNTEAFF
TRBJ1-1,NA,TRBV28,CASRQTGNTEAFF
TRBJ2-3,NA,TRBV2,CASSGGLSTDTQYF
TRBJ1-4,NA,TRBV21-1,CASSMGQRNEKLFF
TRBJ1-2,TRBD1,TRBV18,CASSPVGTGDRGYTF
TRBJ1-2,NA,TRBV19,CASSINSNYGYTF
TRBJ1-3,TRBD1,TRBV27,CASRSTGGGGNTIYF
TRBJ2-7,TRBD2,TRBV6-6,CASTERGRGYEQYF
TRBJ2-7,NA,TRBV9,CASSPAGSGSEQYF
TRBJ1-1,NA,TRBV27,CASAWRASNTEAFF
TRBJ1-2,NA,TRBV12-3/TRBV12-4,CASSLSGDYGYTF
TRBJ1-2,NA,TRBV12-3/TRBV12-4,CANDLGAGYTF
TRBJ2-7,TRBD2,TRBV5-4,CASSPRTSGGAGEQYF
TRBJ1-5,TRBD1,TRBV4-1,CASSQETGGHQPQHF
TRBJ2-1,TRBD2,TRBV3-1/TRBV3-2,CASTTGRGYYNEQFF
TRBJ2-5,TRBD2,TRBV28,CASMSSGGRQETQYF
TRBJ1-5,TRBD1,TRBV30,CAWGGQFNQPQHF
TRBJ2-2,TRBD2,TRBV10-2,CASGAGKNTGELFF
TRBJ2-3,NA,TRBV14,CASSVRAGINTDTQYF
TRBJ2-5,TRBD2,TRBV19,CASREGLARETQYF
TRBJ1-5,NA,TRBV12-3/TRBV12-4,CASSRGGPQHF
TRBJ2-5,NA,TRBV25-1,CASSENKDSRGTQYF
TRBJ1-2,NA,TRBV11-2,CASSLGAGEGSYTF
TRBJ1-4,NA,TRBV5-1,CASSISSGNEKLFF
TRBJ1-2,NA,TRBV28,CASSLQGRGGYTF
TRBJ2-7,TRBD2,TRBV30,CAWKRDYEQYF
TRBJ1-4,NA,TRBV2,CASSEGEEHEKLFF
TRBJ2-5,TRBD2,TRBV5-5,CASRVGLASETQYF
TRBJ1-5,NA,TRBV28,CASSHRGGDQPQHF
TRBJ2-5,TRBD2,TRBV11-2,CASRRQLSGGIQETQYF
TRBJ1-6,TRBD1,TRBV10-3,CAISARTGDNSPLHF
TRBJ1-1,NA,TRBV5-5,CASSLQGLPGTEAFF
TRBJ2-2,TRBD1,TRBV19,CASSPGTVIPGELFF
TRBJ2-2,TRBD2,TRBV7-2,CASRTTSGGGTGELFF
TRBJ2-5,NA,TRBV5-1,CASSLALSGETQYF
TRBJ2-3,TRBD2,TRBV28,CASSLGRGSTDTQYF
TRBJ1-1,NA,TRBV7-6,CASSLAAGNTEAFF
TRBJ2-1,NA,TRBV11-2,CASSLGSSYNEQFF
TRBJ2-7,TRBD2,TRBV7-6,CASSSTGGWSYEQYF
TRBJ1-5,NA,TRBV5-4,CASSLDVDYSNQPQHF
TRBJ1-2,NA,TRBV10-2,CASSYDRVEGYTF
TRBJ2-5,TRBD2,TRBV6-2/TRBV6-3,CASRPTPPAGTRGTQYF
TRBJ1-6,NA,TRBV6-5,CASSTPTEANSPLHF
TRBJ1-5,NA,TRBV19,CASSIGPTGNQPQHF
TRBJ2-1,TRBD1,TRBV5-1,CASSLGQGVNEQFF
TRBJ2-1,NA,TRBV7-6,CASSLGAGLRVSSEQFF
TRBJ2-5,TRBD1,TRBV6-5,CASSSGQWETQYF
TRBJ2-3,TRBD2,TRBV7-2,CASSSIPGLAGISTDTQYF
TRBJ1-2,NA,TRBV29-1,CSAYGQRPNYGYTF
TRBJ1-1,NA,TRBV5-4,CASSFGAAGGGTEAFF
TRBJ1-2,NA,TRBV7-9,CASSLQQPRTFYGYTF
TRBJ1-1,NA,TRBV5-1,CASSLRVRGEAFF
TRBJ2-1,TRBD1,TRBV18,CASSPPGQASYNEQFF
TRBJ1-3,NA,TRBV28,CASSLQNRHGNTIYF